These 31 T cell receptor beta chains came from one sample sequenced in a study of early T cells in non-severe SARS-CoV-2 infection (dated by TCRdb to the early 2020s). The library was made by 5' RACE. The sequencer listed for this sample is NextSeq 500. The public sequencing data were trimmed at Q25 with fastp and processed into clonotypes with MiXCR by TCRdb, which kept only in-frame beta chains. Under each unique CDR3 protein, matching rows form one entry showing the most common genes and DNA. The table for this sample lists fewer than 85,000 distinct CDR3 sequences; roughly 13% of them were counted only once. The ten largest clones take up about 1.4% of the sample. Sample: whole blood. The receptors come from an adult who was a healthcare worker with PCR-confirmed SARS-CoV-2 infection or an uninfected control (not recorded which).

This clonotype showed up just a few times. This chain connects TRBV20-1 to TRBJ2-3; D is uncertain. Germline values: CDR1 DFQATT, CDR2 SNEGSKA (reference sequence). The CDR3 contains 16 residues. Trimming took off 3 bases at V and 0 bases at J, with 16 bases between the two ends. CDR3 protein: CSASPSQLSSTDTQYF. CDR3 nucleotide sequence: TGCAGTGCTAGTCCCTCCCAGCTATCTAGCACAGATACGCAGTATTTT.

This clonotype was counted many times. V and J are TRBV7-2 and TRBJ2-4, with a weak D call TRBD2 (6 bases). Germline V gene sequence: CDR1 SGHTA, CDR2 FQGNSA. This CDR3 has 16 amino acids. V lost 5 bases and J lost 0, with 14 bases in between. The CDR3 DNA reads TGTGCCAGCAGCCTTCAGTCCGGGGGAGCCAAAAACATTCAGTACTTC. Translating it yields CASSLQSGGAKNIQYF.

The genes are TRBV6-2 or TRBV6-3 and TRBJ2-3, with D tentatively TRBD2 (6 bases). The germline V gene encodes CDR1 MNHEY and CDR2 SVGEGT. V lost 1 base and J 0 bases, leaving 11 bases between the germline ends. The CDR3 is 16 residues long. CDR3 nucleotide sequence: TGTGCCAGCAGTTACTTGGCGGGACTCAGCACAGATACGCAGTATTTT. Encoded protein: CASSYLAGLSTDTQYF.

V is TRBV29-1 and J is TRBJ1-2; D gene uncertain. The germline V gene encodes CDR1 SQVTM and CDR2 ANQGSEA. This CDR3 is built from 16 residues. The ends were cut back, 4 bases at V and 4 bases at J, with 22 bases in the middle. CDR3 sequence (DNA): TGCAGCGTTGGGAACCTACAGCCACTGATTCCCTATGGCTACACCTTC. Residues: CSVGNLQPLIPYGYTF.

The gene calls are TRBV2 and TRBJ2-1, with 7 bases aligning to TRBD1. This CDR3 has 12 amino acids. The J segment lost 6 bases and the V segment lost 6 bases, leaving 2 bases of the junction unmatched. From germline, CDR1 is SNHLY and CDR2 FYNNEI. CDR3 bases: TGTGCCAGCAGAGGACAGGCCAATGAGCAGTTCTTC. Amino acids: CASRGQANEQFF.

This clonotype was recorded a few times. The CDR3 sequence: CASSQDREQYF. The DNA for the CDR3 is TGTGCCAGCAGCCAAGATCGGGAGCAGTACTTC. The chain combines TRBV3-1 with TRBJ2-7, with D uncertain. The V end lost 0 bases, the J end lost 7 bases, and 4 bases lay between the germline ends. The CDR3 sequence is 11 residues long. CDR1 and CDR2 (germline): LGHDT, YNNKEL (reference sequence).

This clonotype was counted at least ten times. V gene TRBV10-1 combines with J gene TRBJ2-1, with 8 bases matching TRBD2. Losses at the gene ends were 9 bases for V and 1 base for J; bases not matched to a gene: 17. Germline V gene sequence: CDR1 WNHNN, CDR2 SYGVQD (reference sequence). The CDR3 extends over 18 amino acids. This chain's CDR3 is CARATDEIAGQSYNEQFF. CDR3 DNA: TGCGCCAGGGCCACAGACGAAATAGCGGGGCAGTCCTACAATGAGCAGTTCTTC.

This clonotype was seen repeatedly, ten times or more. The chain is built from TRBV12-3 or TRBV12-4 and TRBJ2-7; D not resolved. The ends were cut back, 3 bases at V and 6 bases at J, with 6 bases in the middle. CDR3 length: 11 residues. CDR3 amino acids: CASSFAREQYF. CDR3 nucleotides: TGTGCCAGCAGTTTTGCTCGCGAGCAGTACTTC.

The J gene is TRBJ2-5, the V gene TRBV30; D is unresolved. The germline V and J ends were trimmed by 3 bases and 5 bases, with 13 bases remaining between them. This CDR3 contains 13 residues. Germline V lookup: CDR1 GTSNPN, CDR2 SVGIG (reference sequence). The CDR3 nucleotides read TGTGCCTGGAGCATGGGCTTTGGGGAGACCCAGTACTTC. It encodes CAWSMGFGETQYF.

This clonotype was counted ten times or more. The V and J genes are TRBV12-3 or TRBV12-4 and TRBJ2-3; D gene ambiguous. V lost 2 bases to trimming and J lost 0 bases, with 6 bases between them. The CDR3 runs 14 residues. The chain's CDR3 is CASSLTSSTDTQYF. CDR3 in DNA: TGTGCCAGCAGTTTAACGTCAAGCACAGATACGCAGTATTTT.

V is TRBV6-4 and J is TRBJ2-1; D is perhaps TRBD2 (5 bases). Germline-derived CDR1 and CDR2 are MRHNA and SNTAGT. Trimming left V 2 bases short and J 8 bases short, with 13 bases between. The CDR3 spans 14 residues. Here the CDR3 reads CASSDVSGSDEQFF. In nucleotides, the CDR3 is TGTGCCAGCAGTGACGTGTCGGGGAGCGATGAGCAGTTCTTC.

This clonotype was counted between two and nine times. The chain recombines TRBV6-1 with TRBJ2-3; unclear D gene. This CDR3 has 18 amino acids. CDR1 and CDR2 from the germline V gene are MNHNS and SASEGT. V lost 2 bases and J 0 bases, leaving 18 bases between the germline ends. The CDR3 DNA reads TGTGCCAGCAGTGAACCACCGACGGGCGGAGCTAGCACAGATACGCAGTATTTT. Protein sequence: CASSEPPTGGASTDTQYF.

The DNA for the CDR3 is TGTGCCAGCTATACCTGGACAGGAAAGGCGGATACGCAGTATTTT. Translated: CASYTWTGKADTQYF. The chain combines TRBV6-2 or TRBV6-3 with TRBJ2-3, with TRBD1 matching 7 bases. CDR3 length equals 15 residues. V shed 8 bases and J 6 bases; nucleotides not matched to a gene: 14. The germline gives CDR1 MNHEY, CDR2 SVGEGT.

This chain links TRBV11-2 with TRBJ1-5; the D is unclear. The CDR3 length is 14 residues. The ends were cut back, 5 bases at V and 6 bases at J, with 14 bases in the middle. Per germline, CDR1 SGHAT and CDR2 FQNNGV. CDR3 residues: CASSEDLPGQPQHF. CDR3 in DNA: TGTGCCAGCAGCGAAGACCTCCCCGGTCAGCCCCAGCATTTT.

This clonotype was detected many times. The CDR3 reads CASSRLKAGTSGGNEQFF. The CDR3 nucleotides read TGCGCCAGCAGCCGGTTAAAGGCAGGGACTAGCGGAGGGAATGAGCAGTTCTTC. The V and J genes are TRBV4-1 and TRBJ2-1; 11 bases line up with TRBD2. The CDR3 has 18 residues. Germline lookup yields CDR1 MGHRA and CDR2 YSYEKL. The ends lost 4 bases at V and 7 bases at J; junction bases unmatched: 15.

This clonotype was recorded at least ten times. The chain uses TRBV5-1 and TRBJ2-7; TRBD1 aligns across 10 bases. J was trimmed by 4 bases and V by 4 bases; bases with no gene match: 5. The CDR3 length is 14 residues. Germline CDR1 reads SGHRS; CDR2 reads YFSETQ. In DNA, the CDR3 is TGCGCCAGCAGCCCCGGGACAGGGGCGTACGAGCAGTACTTC. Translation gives CASSPGTGAYEQYF. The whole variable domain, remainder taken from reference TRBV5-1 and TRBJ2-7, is KAGVTQTPRYLIKTRGQQVTLSCSPISGHRSVSWYQQTPGQGLQFLFEYFSETQRNKGNFPGRFSGRQFSNSRSEMNVSTLELGDSALYLCASSPGTGAYEQYFGPGTRLTVT.

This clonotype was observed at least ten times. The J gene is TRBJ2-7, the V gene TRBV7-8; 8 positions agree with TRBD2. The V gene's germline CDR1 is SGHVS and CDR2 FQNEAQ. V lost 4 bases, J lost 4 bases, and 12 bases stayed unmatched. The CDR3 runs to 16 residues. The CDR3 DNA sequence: TGTGCCAGCAGCTGGCGGGGGGCGGGCCAAAGGTACGAGCAGTACTTC. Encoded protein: CASSWRGAGQRYEQYF.

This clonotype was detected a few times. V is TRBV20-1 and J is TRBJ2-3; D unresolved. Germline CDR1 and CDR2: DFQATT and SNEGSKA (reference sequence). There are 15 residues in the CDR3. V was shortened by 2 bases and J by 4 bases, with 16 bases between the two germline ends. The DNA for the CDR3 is TGCAGTGCTAGAAGCGAGGAGTCAGGACCAGATACGCAGTATTTT. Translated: CSARSEESGPDTQYF.

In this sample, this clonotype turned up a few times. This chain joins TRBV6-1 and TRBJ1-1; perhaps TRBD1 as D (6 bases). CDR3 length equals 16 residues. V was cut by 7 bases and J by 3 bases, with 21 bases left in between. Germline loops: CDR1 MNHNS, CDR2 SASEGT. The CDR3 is CASNKGGGRPYTEAFF. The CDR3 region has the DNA TGTGCCAGCAACAAAGGGGGGGGCAGGCCATACACTGAAGCTTTCTTT.

CDR3: CASSFRGDFSENGYTF. CDR3 DNA: TGCGCCAGCAGCTTCAGGGGCGACTTCAGTGAAAATGGCTACACCTTC. The chain links TRBV5-1 to TRBJ1-2, with D possibly being TRBD1 (6 bases). The V and J ends lost 2 bases and 6 bases respectively, with 20 bases between them. Germline V gives CDR1 SGHRS, CDR2 YFSETQ. This CDR3 is built from 16 residues.

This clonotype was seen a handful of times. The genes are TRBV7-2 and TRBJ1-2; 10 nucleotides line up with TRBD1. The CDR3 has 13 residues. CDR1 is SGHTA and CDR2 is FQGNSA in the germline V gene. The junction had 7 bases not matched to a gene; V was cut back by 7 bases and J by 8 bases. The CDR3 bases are TGTGCCAGCATCCTAGACAGGGGGCGAGGCTACACCTTC. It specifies CASILDRGRGYTF.

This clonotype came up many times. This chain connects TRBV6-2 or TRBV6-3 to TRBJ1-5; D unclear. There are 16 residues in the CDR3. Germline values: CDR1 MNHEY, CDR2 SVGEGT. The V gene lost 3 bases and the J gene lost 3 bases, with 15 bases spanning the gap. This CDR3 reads CASSYQVVQHNQPQHF. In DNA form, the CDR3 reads TGTGCCAGCAGTTATCAAGTGGTTCAGCACAATCAGCCCCAGCATTTT.

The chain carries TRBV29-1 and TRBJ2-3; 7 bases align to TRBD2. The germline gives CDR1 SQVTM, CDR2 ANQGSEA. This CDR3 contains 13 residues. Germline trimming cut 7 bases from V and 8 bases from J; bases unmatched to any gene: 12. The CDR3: CSGGGPFTGTQYF. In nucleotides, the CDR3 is TGCAGCGGGGGGGGACCTTTCACTGGTACGCAGTATTTT.

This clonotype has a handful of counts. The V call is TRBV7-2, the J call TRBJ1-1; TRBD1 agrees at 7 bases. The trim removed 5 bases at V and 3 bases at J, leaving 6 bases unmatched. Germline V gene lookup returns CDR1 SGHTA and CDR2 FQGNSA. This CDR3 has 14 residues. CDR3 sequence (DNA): TGTGCCAGCAGCGCGGGACAGTCCTACACTGAAGCTTTCTTT. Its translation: CASSAGQSYTEAFF.

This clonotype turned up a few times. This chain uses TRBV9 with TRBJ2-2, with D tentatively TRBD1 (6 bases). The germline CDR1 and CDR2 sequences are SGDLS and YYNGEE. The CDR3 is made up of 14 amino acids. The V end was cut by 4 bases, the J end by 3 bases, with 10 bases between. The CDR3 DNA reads TGTGCCAGCAGCCAACGACAGGACACCGGGGAGCTGTTTTTT. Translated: CASSQRQDTGELFF.

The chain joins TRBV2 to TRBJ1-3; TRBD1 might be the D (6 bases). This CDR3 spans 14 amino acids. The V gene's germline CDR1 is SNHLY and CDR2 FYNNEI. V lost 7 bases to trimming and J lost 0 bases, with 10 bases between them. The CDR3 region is CASKTGTSGNTIYF. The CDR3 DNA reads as TGTGCCAGCAAGACAGGAACCTCTGGAAACACCATATATTTT.

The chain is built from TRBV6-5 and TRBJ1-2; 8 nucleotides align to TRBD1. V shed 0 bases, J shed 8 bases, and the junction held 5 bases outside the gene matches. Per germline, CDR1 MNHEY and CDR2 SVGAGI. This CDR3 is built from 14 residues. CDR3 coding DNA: TGTGCCAGCAGTTACTCGCGGACAGGGTTCGGCTACACCTTC. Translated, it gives CASSYSRTGFGYTF.

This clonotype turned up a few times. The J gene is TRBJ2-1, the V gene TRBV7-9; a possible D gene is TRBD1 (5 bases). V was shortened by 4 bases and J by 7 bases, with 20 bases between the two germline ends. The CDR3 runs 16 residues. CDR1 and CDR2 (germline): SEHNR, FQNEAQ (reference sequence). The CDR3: CASSSTRISKGNEQFF. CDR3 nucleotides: TGTGCCAGCAGCTCCACTCGAATTTCCAAGGGGAATGAGCAGTTCTTC.

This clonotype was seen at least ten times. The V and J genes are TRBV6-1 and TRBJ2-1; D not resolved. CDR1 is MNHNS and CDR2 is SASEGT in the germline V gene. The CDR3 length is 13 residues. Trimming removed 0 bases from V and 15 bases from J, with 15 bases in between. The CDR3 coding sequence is TGTGCCAGCAGTGAAGCGCCGTTCCCCCGAGGGTTCTTC. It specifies CASSEAPFPRGFF.

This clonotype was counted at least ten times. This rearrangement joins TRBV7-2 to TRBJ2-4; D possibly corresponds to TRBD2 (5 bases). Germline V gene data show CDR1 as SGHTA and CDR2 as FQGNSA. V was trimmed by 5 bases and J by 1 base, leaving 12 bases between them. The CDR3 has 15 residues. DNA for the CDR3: TGTGCCAGCAGCCCCGGGGTTTCGGCCAAAAACATTCAGTACTTC. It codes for CASSPGVSAKNIQYF.

The DNA for the CDR3 is TGTGCCAGCAGTAGGTTCCCCTACAATGAGCAGTTCTTC. The encoded protein is CASSRFPYNEQFF. V and J are TRBV6-4 and TRBJ2-1; no firm D call. Trimming stripped 5 bases from V and 2 bases from J, with 7 bases between. This CDR3 is 13 amino acids long. CDR1 and CDR2 from the germline V gene are MRHNA and SNTAGT.